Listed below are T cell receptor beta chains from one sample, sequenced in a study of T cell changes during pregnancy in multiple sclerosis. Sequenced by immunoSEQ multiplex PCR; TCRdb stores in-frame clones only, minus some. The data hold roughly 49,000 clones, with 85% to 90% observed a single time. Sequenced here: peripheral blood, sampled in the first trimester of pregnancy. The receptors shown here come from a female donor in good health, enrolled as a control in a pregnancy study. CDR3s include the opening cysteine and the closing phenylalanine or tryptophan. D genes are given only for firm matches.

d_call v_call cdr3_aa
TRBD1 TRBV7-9 CASTLGTGGYQGSYNEQFF
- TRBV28 CASSAHGAGANEQFF
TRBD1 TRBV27 CASTARQGITYEQYF
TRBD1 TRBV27 CASSGDRAGVGYTF
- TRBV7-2 CASSFGGNTEAFF
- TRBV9 CASSVEGGGAWDEQFF
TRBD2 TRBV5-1 CASSPGLAGAQETQYF
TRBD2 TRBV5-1 CASSFTSGAQETQYF
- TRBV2 CASRALPRGEQFF
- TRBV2 CASSADSRETGELFF
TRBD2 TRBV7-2 CASSLSWTSGWSYNEQFF
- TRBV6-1 CASRGPGELFF
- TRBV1 CTSSQVSGGGRPNKADEQFF
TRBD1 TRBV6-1 CASRTGQGASYEQYF
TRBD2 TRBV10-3 CAISGTSGIYEQFF
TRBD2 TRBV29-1 CSVEDGLAGVASTDTQYF
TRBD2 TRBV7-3 CASSFGGGRGTDTQYF
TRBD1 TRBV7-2 CASSRPTDRGGNQPQHF
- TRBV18 CASSPPSGYEQYF
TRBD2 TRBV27 CASSRRETVTGKNIQYF
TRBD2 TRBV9 CASSVVYREDPYEQYF
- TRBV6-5 CASRTSGHSGNTIYF
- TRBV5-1 CASSLQGAGNTIYF
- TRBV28 CASSSGASGETQYF
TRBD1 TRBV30 CAWARGAYGYTF
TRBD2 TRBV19 CASSIRLAADHELFF
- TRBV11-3 CASTQGGAGVYNEQFF
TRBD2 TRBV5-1 CASSLVSSGRDEQFF
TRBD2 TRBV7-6 CASSLFGTSSTDTQYF
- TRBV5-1 CASSPGQIVVSGELFF
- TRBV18 CASSPDRGNTIYF
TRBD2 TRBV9 CASSVEVGRYYEQYF
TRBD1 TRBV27 CASSLTGTGGYEQYF
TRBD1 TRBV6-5 CASSPWDSELYEQYF
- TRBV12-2 CAKVPPGDYEQYF
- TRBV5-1 CASSSDIGNSPLHF
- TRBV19 CASSMVAGTPIEAFF
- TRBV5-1 CASSWGGSNDEQYF
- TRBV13 CASSSEPQGAVELFF
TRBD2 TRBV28 CASNPLAGYRTGEQFF
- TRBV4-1 CASSSRGLAGEKLFF
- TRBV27 CASSLSVPYEQYF